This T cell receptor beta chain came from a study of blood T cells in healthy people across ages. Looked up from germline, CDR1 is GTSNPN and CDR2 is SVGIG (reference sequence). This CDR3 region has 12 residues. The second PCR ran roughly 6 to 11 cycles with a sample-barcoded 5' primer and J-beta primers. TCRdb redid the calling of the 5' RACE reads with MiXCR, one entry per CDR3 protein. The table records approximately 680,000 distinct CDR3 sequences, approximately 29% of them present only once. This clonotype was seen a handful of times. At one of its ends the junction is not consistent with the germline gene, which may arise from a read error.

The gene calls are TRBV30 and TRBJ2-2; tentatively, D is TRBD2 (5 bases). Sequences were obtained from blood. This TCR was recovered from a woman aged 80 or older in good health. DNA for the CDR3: TGTGCCGGGAGAGGATTCACCGGGGAGCTGTTTTTT. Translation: CAGRGFTGELFF.